This T cell receptor beta chain was captured by sequencing in a study of cytomegalovirus exposure and HLA in healthy donors. With regard to this clone: The antigen is unknown.

The PCR had 60 Vbeta and 13 Jbeta primers. Clones were read by immunoSEQ multiplex PCR, and TCRdb kept only the in-frame ones, dropping some. The sample shows some 100,000 clones, about three quarters of them seen only once. Study-level points and caveats: Researchers reportedly found TCR beta sequences accurately predicted most subjects' HLA-A and HLA-B alleles.

The sample was PBMCs. The receptor was derived from a male donor in good health and CMV-seropositive.

The CDR3 region has the DNA TGTGCCAGCAGCTTAGTGGGCAGTCTCGCCCCCGAGCAGTACTTC. It encodes CASSLVGSLAPEQYF. J is TRBJ2-7 and V is TRBV7-8, with D hard to call. This CDR3 comprises 15 residues. Trimming pared 1 base from V and 6 bases from J, leaving 16 bases between. Germline loops: CDR1 SGHVS, CDR2 FQNEAQ.